This T cell receptor (beta chain) is drawn from a study of blood T cells in healthy people across ages. The table lists this clonotype with many counts. Primers used in a second PCR of about 7 to 12 cycles were a sample-barcoded 5' primer and a J-beta primer mix. Per sample, CDR3-containing paired-end reads numbered at least 3 million. TCRdb re-called the 5' RACE reads through MiXCR, storing one row per CDR3 protein. The table lists fewer than 1,000,000 distinct CDR3 sequences, 35% to 50% of them singletons, with around 18% in the top ten. The CDR3 length is 15 residues. V lost 4 bases and J lost 7, with 17 bases in between.

Sequencing input: blood. The receptor's source is a man older than 75 in good health. V is TRBV12-3 or TRBV12-4 and J is TRBJ1-5, with D perhaps TRBD1 (5 bases). For the CDR3, the DNA is TGTGCCAGCAGTTCCCGGGACCGCCTCGACCAGCCCCAGCATTTT. Translation gives CASSSRDRLDQPQHF.